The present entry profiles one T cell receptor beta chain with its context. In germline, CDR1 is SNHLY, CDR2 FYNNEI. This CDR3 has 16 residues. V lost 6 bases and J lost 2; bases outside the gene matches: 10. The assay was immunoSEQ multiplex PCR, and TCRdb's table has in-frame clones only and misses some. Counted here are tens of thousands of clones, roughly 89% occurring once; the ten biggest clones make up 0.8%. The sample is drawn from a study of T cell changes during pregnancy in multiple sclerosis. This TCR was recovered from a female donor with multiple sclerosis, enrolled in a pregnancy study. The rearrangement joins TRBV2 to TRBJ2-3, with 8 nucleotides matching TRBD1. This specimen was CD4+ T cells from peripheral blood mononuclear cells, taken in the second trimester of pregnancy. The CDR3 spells CASSATYRGITDTQYF. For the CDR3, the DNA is TGTGCCAGCAGCGCTACATACAGGGGGATCACAGATACGCAGTATTTT.